The T cell receptor beta chain under discussion was sequenced for a study of identical twins (dated by TCRdb to the mid-2010s). Broadly, across the study: The study deep-sequenced TCR alpha and beta repertoires from monozygotic twins, unrelated adults of various ages and cord blood to test whether fetal clonotypes persist. To rule out contamination, the twin experiments were replicated at different times with different library preparation protocols. Results and caveats for the whole study, not just this receptor: Conclusions relied on cross-sectional statistical analysis, since the same donors could not be followed over many years. Out-of-frame TCR alpha sharing in monozygotic twins was systematically underestimated by recombination models, whereas sharing between unrelated individuals was in agreement with the recombination models. Fewer insertions were carried by abundant cord blood beta clonotypes; a weaker similar trend was observed in young adult naive repertoires, while no such trend was observed in memory repertoires. Zero-insertion analyses could be partly confounded by invariant T cells such as MAIT and iNKT, although diverse VJ usage argued against such confounding for most clonotypes. Out-of-frame TCR alpha sequences shared between twins showed an excess of low generation-probability sequences compared with coincidental sharing between unrelated individuals. A weaker excess of twin sharing was found in beta out-of-frame sequences because the signal-to-noise ratio was lowered by fewer shared sequences.

This clonotype was picked up many times. Its antigen specificity is not known. No much larger clone is present one base from it, and per-base qualities are unavailable. A distance of 13 bases separates the germline ends of V and J, which lose 7 bases and 3 bases respectively. From its cysteine to its phenylalanine, the CDR3 spans 14 amino acids. The sequence is cut down to CDR3 DNA, 42 bases in frame from base 1. Libraries were built with 5' RACE. These reads were obtained on an Illumina HiSeq 2000. Template switching added a universal primer binding site, and the final cDNA carried a unique molecular identifier that allowed TCR cDNA molecules to be counted accurately. First-strand cDNA for TCR alpha and beta chains was synthesized from specific primers in the conserved constant-segment region. To control for contamination, each cDNA library was double barcoded with a SMART-Mk sample barcode plus Illumina barcodes. TruSeq adapter sequences, together with Illumina sample barcodes, were added in two successive PCR steps. Sequencing of the TCR alpha and beta cDNA libraries was done on the Illumina HiSeq platform using custom primers. In the authors' own workflow: Raw reads were processed with MiGEC to extract unique molecular identifiers, and MiXCR was used to determine CDR3 positions. For each individual, recombination models were inferred using an EM algorithm with the repgenHMM and IGoR tools. The tcR package in R was used for shared clonotype analysis, with sharing normalized by the product of cloneset sizes. To study raw recombination free of thymic and clonal selection effects, out-of-frame nonproductive sequences were analyzed. TCRdb took the public reads, trimmed them with fastp at Q25, ran MiXCR for clone calling and kept in-frame beta chains. Records with the same CDR3 protein are collapsed into one entry carrying the most frequent genes and DNA. TCRdb, rather than the study authors, made the V and J calls. The sample table records about 690,000 distinct CDR3 sequences; around 5.7% of these occur just once. Roughly 1.6% of the sample is in the top ten clones.

Every donor was a healthy Caucasian. Three unrelated non-twin adults were additionally sequenced: a male aged 18 to 30, a male aged 50 to 60 and a female aged 50 to 60. Using Miltenyi CD45RO+ enrichment and human naive T-cell isolation kits, memory (CD45RO+) and naive T cells were isolated from PBMC. Sequences were obtained from naive T cells sorted from blood. The meaning of the sample's cell subset or site label: cells isolated with a human naive T-cell isolation kit. The sequence was obtained from a man in his late teens or twenties in good health. The sequence joins TRBV12-3 or TRBV12-4 to TRBJ1-5, and perhaps TRBD1 as D gene, on 6 matching bases. DNA sequence: TGTGCCAGCAAAGACGGGACAATCAATCAGCCCCAGCATTTT. Its protein is CASKDGTINQPQHF.